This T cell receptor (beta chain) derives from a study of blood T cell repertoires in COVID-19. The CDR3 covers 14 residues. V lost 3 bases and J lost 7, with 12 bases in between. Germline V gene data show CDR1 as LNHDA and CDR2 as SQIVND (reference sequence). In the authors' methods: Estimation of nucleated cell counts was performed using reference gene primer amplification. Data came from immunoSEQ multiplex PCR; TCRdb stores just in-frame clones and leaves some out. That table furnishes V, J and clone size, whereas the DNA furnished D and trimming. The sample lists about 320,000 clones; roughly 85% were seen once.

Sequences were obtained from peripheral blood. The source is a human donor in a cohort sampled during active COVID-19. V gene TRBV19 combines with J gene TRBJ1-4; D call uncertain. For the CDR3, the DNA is TGTGCCAGTAGTATCGGGGTGCAGGCTGAAAAACTGTTTTTT. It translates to CASSIGVQAEKLFF.